This T cell receptor beta chain is from a study of blood T cell repertoires in COVID-19. In the source study's methods: Estimated nucleated cell counts came from reference gene primer amplification. Sequencing used immunoSEQ multiplex PCR; TCRdb keeps in-frame clones, though not all of them. V and J calls and clone size come straight from that table; D and trimming were deduced from the DNA. In the table there are 300,000 to 400,000 clones, roughly 86% of which are singletons. The CDR3 is made up of 15 amino acids. The V segment lost 6 bases and the J segment 4 bases; nucleotides outside the gene matches: 8. Germline CDR1 is SNHLY and CDR2 is FYNNEI.

The chain couples TRBV2 to TRBJ1-2; 10 bases agree with TRBD1. The TCR was taken from a human donor in a cohort sampled during active COVID-19. The sequenced material came from peripheral blood. The CDR3 reads CASSDRGQDVYGYTF. The CDR3 DNA follows: TGTGCCAGCAGCGACAGGGGGCAGGATGTCTATGGCTACACCTTC.